This T cell receptor beta chain was sequenced in a study of Ad26.COV2.S vaccination and SARS-CoV-2 variants. Treatment of the sample: roughly 20 received Ad26.COV2.S at low or high dose, single or two shots; 5 received placebo; per-sample allocation not given. Sampling happened 63 days after the first vaccine or placebo injection. It was an adult aged 18-55 years in Boston who was the donor. TCRdb's table, derived via immunoSEQ multiplex PCR, lists solely in-frame clones and lacks some. The sample holds roughly 350,000 clones, roughly nine tenths seen once. Study-wide results and limits: Recipients given vaccine exceeded placebo recipients in spike-specific TCR breadth. In TCR breadth and depth analyses, total T cell responses may have been underestimated. Vaccine recipients and placebo recipients showed similar non-spike TCR breadth.

Remarks on this clone: Its antigen is not known.

The TCR comes from a person aged 18 to 65 who received the Ad26.COV2.S COVID-19 vaccine or a placebo. The sequences come from peripheral blood, collected in a trial of Ad26.COV2.S vaccine versus placebo.

CDR3 sequence (DNA): TGTGCCAGCAGCTTGGAACTGGGACCCACCCTCCACTTT. Protein product: CASSLELGPTLHF. V is TRBV5-4 and J is TRBJ1-6, with D possibly being TRBD1 (5 bases). CDR1 is SGHNT and CDR2 is YYREEE in the germline V gene (reference sequence). This CDR3 contains 13 residues. Deletions cut 0 bases from V and 14 bases from J, with 12 bases between.